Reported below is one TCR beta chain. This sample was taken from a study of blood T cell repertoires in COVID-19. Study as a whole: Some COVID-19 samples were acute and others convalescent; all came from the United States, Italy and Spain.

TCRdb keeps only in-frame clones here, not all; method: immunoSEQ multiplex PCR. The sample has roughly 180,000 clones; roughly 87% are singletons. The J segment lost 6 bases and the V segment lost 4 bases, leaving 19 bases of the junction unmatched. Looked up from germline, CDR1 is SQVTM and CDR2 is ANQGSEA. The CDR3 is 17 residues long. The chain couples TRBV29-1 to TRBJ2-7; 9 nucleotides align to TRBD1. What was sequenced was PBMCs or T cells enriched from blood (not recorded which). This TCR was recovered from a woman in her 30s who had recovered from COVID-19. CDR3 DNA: TGCAGCGTTGTGGCGCCACCGGTGGGACAGGGCGCTTCCGAGCAGTACTTC. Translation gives CSVVAPPVGQGASEQYF.